A selection of T cell receptor beta chains follows, all from one sample in a study of cytomegalovirus exposure and HLA in healthy donors. The protocol was immunoSEQ multiplex PCR, while the TCRdb copy is restricted to in-frame clones and leaves out a portion. The table includes over 150,000 clones, approximately 80% detected once. The sample consisted of PBMCs. Receptors originate from a woman aged 40 to 49 in good health and CMV-seropositive. Both conserved end residues are part of each CDR3. A D gene is named only where the DNA matches it firmly. Clone size is stated in some rows and not others, as once, few, many or a class when expanded.

clone_size,j_call,d_call,v_call,cdr3_nt,cdr3_aa
NA,TRBJ1-1,TRBD1,TRBV19,TGTGCCAGTAGTGCAAGACAGGGGGTTCGGGACACTGAAGCTTTCTTT,CASSARQGVRDTEAFF
NA,TRBJ1-4,NA,TRBV7-2,TGTGCCAGCAGCTTGGCCCGGGAGGAAAAACTGTTTTTT,CASSLAREEKLFF
NA,TRBJ1-1,TRBD1,TRBV25-1,TGTGCCAGCAGTGAATATCGCGGACAGGGCGACACTGAAGCTTTCTTT,CASSEYRGQGDTEAFF
NA,TRBJ1-5,NA,TRBV6-5,TGTGCCAGCAACCCTTCCCAGGGTCAGCCCCAGCATTTT,CASNPSQGQPQHF
few,TRBJ2-7,TRBD1,TRBV18,TGTGCCAGCTCACCCCGACAGGGGGAGGGGTCGCACGAGCAGTACTTC,CASSPRQGEGSHEQYF
once,TRBJ2-5,NA,TRBV5-5,TGTGCCAGCAGCTTGGGCGGTCAAGAGACCCAGTACTTC,CASSLGGQETQYF
NA,TRBJ1-2,TRBD1,TRBV9,TGTGCCAGCAGCGTAACGACAGGGAGCTATGGCTACACCTTC,CASSVTTGSYGYTF
few,TRBJ2-1,NA,TRBV6-5,TGTGCCAGCAGTTCCAGGTACAATGAGCAGTTCTTC,CASSSRYNEQFF
NA,TRBJ2-3,NA,TRBV30,TGTGCCTGGAGTGTAGCCAGGGCCACAGATACGCAGTATTTT,CAWSVARATDTQYF
NA,TRBJ2-7,NA,TRBV14,TGTGCCAGCAGCCAAGATGGGTTCTACTACGAGCAGTACTTC,CASSQDGFYYEQYF
NA,TRBJ1-2,NA,TRBV18,TGTGCCAGCGGACTAGGACAGACACAAGAGGGCTACACCTTC,CASGLGQTQEGYTF
NA,TRBJ2-2,NA,TRBV7-2,TGTGCCAGCAGCACTAGGGCTAGATCCGGGGAGCTGTTTTTT,CASSTRARSGELFF
NA,TRBJ2-7,NA,TRBV28,TGTGCCAGCAGTTTCACAGCCTACGAGCAGTACTTC,CASSFTAYEQYF
NA,TRBJ1-5,NA,TRBV19,TGTGCCAGTAGCCAACTCGGAGACTATAGCAATCAGCCCCAGCATTTT,CASSQLGDYSNQPQHF
once,TRBJ1-3,TRBD1,TRBV5-1,TGCGCCAGCAGCTCGGGACAGGTTTTCTCTGGAAACACCATATATTTT,CASSSGQVFSGNTIYF
NA,TRBJ2-7,TRBD1,TRBV5-1,TGCGCCAGCAGCTCCTTGGACAGGGACCACGAGCAGTACTTC,CASSSLDRDHEQYF
NA,TRBJ2-5,NA,TRBV19,TGTGCCAGTAGTAACCCTAACAGGGAAGAGACCCAGTACTTC,CASSNPNREETQYF
NA,TRBJ2-3,TRBD1,TRBV7-2,TGTGCCAGCAGCCCCCAAGGGACAGGGCCGGGAGATACGCAGTATTTT,CASSPQGTGPGDTQYF
NA,TRBJ1-2,NA,TRBV27,TGTGCCAGCAGGGACTTAAATTACGCTCTGGGGAATAACTATGGCTACACCTTC,CASRDLNYALGNNYGYTF
NA,TRBJ2-1,TRBD2,TRBV28,TGTGCCAGCAGTTCAATAGCGGGGGGGGTGTCCTACAATGAGCAGTTCTTC,CASSSIAGGVSYNEQFF
NA,TRBJ2-5,TRBD2,TRBV7-6,TGTGCCAGCAGCTTAGGGGGACTAGCGGGGCGCCAAGAGACCCAGTACTTC,CASSLGGLAGRQETQYF
NA,TRBJ1-5,TRBD1,TRBV6-5,TGTGCCAGCAGTAGCCGGGACAGGGACAATCAGCCCCAGCATTTT,CASSSRDRDNQPQHF
few,TRBJ1-1,TRBD1,TRBV18,TGTGCCAGCTCAAAAGGGACAGTAGACACTGAAGCTTTCTTT,CASSKGTVDTEAFF
NA,TRBJ2-1,TRBD2,TRBV9,TGTGCCAGCAGCCCGGGACTAGCGGGAGTGGGCAATGAGCAGTTCTTC,CASSPGLAGVGNEQFF
once,TRBJ1-1,TRBD1,TRBV5-6,TGTGCCAGCAGCTACCGGGACAGGGGGATTACTGAAGCTTTCTTT,CASSYRDRGITEAFF
NA,TRBJ2-5,TRBD2,TRBV19,TGTGCCAGTAGTACTCTGAGCGGGGTGGATGTTCGAGAGACCCAGTACTTC,CASSTLSGVDVRETQYF
NA,TRBJ1-1,NA,TRBV6-6,TGTGCCAGCAGGCCATTCACAGGGAGGGCCACTGAAGCTTTCTTT,CASRPFTGRATEAFF
once,TRBJ2-2,TRBD1,TRBV5-1,TGCGCCAGCAGCTTGTGGCAGGGGGCCGGCGGGGAGCTGTTTTTT,CASSLWQGAGGELFF
NA,TRBJ2-3,TRBD2,TRBV2,TGTGCCAGCAGTGGGACGCGGGGGGTCACAGATACGCAGTATTTT,CASSGTRGVTDTQYF
NA,TRBJ1-1,NA,TRBV6-5,TGTGCCAGCAGTTACTCGCGGGGGTCCACTGAAGCTTTCTTT,CASSYSRGSTEAFF
few,TRBJ2-2,TRBD1,TRBV9,TGTGCCAGCAGCGTAGCTCTAGGGGGCGGTACCGGGGAGCTGTTTTTT,CASSVALGGGTGELFF
NA,TRBJ1-1,TRBD1,TRBV5-8,TGTGCCAGCAGCGCAGGACAGGGAGTCACTGAAGCTTTCTTT,CASSAGQGVTEAFF
NA,TRBJ2-7,TRBD1,TRBV11-3,TGTGCCAGCAGCCCCTACAGGGGAAGCTCCTACGAGCAGTACTTC,CASSPYRGSSYEQYF
NA,TRBJ1-2,TRBD1,TRBV9,TGTGCCAGCAGCGGAAGACGACAGGGGGCGGGTGGCTACACCTTC,CASSGRRQGAGGYTF
NA,TRBJ2-7,NA,TRBV6-5,TGTGCCAGCAGTTACTCGGGGCCGAACGAGCAGTACTTC,CASSYSGPNEQYF
NA,TRBJ2-5,NA,TRBV5-1,TGCGCCAGCAGCTTGGAGGGCCTGGGGGGAGAGACCCAGTACTTC,CASSLEGLGGETQYF
NA,TRBJ2-5,NA,TRBV7-2,TGTGCCAGCAGCAGTCCCATCGGTGTGGGGAGAGAGACCCAGTACTTC,CASSSPIGVGRETQYF
NA,TRBJ1-3,NA,TRBV30,TGTGCCTGGAGTAGGCGGACAACTGGAAACACCATATATTTT,CAWSRRTTGNTIYF
few,TRBJ2-7,NA,TRBV11-2,TGTGCCAGCAGCCCCGGAGGTGTAGGGGGTACCGAGCAGTACTTC,CASSPGGVGGTEQYF
NA,TRBJ2-3,TRBD1,TRBV19,TGTGCCAGTAGATCCACAGGGGGCGAGGATACGCAGTATTTT,CASRSTGGEDTQYF
NA,TRBJ2-1,NA,TRBV5-4,TGTGCCGCTGGGGAGAAAAACAATGAGCAGTTCTTC,CAAGEKNNEQFF
NA,TRBJ2-6,TRBD1,TRBV28,TGTGCCAGCAGTTTGGACAGGGGCACTTACATCTCTGGGGCCAACGTCCTGACTTTC,CASSLDRGTYISGANVLTF
once,TRBJ2-3,TRBD2,TRBV13,TGTGCCAGCAGAATCACCGGGACTAGCGGCACAGATACGCAGTATTTT,CASRITGTSGTDTQYF
NA,TRBJ2-7,NA,TRBV7-2,TGTGCCAGCAGCTTAGACTCTGGCGGGTTCTACGAGCAGTACTTC,CASSLDSGGFYEQYF
NA,TRBJ1-2,NA,TRBV7-8,TGTGCCAGCAGCTTAACGAACAGAAATGGCTACACCTTC,CASSLTNRNGYTF
few,TRBJ2-5,TRBD1,TRBV7-2,TGTGCCAGCAGCCCCACAGGGGTGGGCCACAAGGAGACCCAGTACTTC,CASSPTGVGHKETQYF
NA,TRBJ2-1,TRBD1,TRBV7-9,TGTGCCAGCAGACCGGACGGGACAGGGAGGGTCAATGAGCAGTTCTTC,CASRPDGTGRVNEQFF
NA,TRBJ2-5,NA,TRBV21-1,TGTGCCAGCAGCAAAGGGGCCATACAAGAGACCCAGTACTTC,CASSKGAIQETQYF
NA,TRBJ2-7,NA,TRBV5-1,TGCGCCAGCAGCTTGGGGCAGGCGATCTACGAGCAGTACTTC,CASSLGQAIYEQYF
NA,TRBJ1-1,TRBD1,TRBV19,TGTGCCAGTAGTATAGAGGAGACAGGGGACCGGAACACTGAAGCTTTCTTT,CASSIEETGDRNTEAFF
NA,TRBJ2-3,NA,TRBV29-1,TGCAGCGTTGAACGCAGGGTGGGTACGCAGTATTTT,CSVERRVGTQYF
NA,TRBJ1-2,NA,TRBV14,TGTGCCAGCAGCCCCGACAGGTCTTATGGCTACACCTTC,CASSPDRSYGYTF
NA,TRBJ2-7,TRBD1,TRBV7-7,TGTGCCAGCAGCTTAGGACAGGGGGGGACCTACGAGCAGTACTTC,CASSLGQGGTYEQYF
NA,TRBJ1-1,TRBD1,TRBV5-1,TGCGCCAGCAGCGTGACAGGGGGAATCGACACTGAAGCTTTCTTT,CASSVTGGIDTEAFF
few,TRBJ2-7,TRBD2,TRBV7-8,TGTGCCAGCAGCTTAATAGCGGGAAGCTCCTACGAGCAGTACTTC,CASSLIAGSSYEQYF
NA,TRBJ2-1,TRBD2,TRBV28,TGTGCCAGCAGTCTGTCTGGGCGGGGGGGCATCGATGAGCAGTTCTTC,CASSLSGRGGIDEQFF
NA,TRBJ1-1,NA,TRBV27,TGTGCCAGCAGGGGAAAAGGGGGCACTGAAGCTTTCTTT,CASRGKGGTEAFF